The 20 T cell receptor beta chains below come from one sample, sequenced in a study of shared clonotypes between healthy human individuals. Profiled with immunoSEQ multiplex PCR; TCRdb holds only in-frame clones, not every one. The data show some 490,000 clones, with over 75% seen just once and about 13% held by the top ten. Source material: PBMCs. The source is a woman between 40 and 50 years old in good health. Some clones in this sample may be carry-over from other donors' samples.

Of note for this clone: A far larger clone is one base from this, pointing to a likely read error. CDR3 region: CASSDISNQPKHF. For the CDR3, the DNA is TGTGCCAGCAGTGACATTAGCAATCAGCCCAAGCATTTT. The gene calls are TRBV2 and TRBJ1-5; D unclear. Germline V CDR1 and CDR2: SNHLY, FYNNEI. The CDR3 runs 13 residues.

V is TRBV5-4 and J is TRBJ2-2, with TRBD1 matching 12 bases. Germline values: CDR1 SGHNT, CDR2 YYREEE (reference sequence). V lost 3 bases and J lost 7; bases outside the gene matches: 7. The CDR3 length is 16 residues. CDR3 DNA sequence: TGTGCCAGCAGCTCAAAGGGACAGGGGGCAATCGGGGAGCTGTTTTTT. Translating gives CASSSKGQGAIGELFF.

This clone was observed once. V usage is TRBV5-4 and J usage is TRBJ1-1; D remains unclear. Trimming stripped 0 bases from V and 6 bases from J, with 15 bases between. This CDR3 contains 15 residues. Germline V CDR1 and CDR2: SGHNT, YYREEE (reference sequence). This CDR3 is CASSLAGWEGSEAFF. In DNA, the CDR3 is TGTGCCAGCAGCTTGGCCGGCTGGGAGGGATCTGAAGCTTTCTTT.

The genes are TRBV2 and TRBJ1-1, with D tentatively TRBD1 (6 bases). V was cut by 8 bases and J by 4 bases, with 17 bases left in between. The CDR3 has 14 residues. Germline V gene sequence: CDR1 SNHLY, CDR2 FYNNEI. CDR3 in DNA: TGTGCCAGCCTAATTACAGGGTCTTTCACTGAAGCTTTCTTT. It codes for CASLITGSFTEAFF.

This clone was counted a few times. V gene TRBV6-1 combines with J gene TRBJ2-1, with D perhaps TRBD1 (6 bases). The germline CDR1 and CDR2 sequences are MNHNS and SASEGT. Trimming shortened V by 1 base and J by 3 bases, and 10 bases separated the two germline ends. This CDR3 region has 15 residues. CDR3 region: CASSEGVGHYNEQFF. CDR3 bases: TGTGCCAGCAGTGAAGGGGTGGGACACTACAATGAGCAGTTCTTC.

CDR3 loop: CASSPRTGLSSYNEQFF. CDR3 bases: TGTGCCAGCTCACCCAGGACAGGCCTGAGCTCCTACAATGAGCAGTTCTTC. This sequence joins TRBV18 and TRBJ2-1, with 7 bases lining up with TRBD1. Germline values: CDR1 KGHSH, CDR2 LQKENI. The CDR3 contains 17 residues. V lost 3 bases and J lost 0; bases outside the gene matches: 8.

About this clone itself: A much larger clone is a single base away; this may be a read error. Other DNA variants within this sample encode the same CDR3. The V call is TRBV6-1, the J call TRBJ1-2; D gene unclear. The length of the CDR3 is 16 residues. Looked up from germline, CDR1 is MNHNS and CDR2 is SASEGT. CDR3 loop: CVSSELERTGDYGYTF. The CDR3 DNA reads TGTGTCAGCAGTGAGCTCGAGCGGACTGGGGACTATGGCTACACCTTC.

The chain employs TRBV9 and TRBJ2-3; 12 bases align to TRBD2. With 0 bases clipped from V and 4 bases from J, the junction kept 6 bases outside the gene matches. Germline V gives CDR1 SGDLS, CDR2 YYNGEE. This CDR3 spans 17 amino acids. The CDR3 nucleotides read TGTGCCAGCAGCGTAGAGCCTAGCGGGAGGGGGGCAGATACGCAGTATTTT. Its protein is CASSVEPSGRGADTQYF.

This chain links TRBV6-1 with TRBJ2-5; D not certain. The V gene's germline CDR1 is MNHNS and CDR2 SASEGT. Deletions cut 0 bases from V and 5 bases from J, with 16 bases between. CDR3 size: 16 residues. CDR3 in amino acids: CASSEAGWGSRETQYF. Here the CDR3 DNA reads TGTGCCAGCAGTGAAGCTGGGTGGGGTAGTAGGGAGACCCAGTACTTC.

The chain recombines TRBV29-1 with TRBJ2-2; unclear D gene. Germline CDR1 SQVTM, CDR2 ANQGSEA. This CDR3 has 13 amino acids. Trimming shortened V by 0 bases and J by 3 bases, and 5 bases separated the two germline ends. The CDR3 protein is CSVEEHYTGELFF. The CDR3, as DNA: TGCAGCGTTGAAGAACACTACACCGGGGAGCTGTTTTTT.

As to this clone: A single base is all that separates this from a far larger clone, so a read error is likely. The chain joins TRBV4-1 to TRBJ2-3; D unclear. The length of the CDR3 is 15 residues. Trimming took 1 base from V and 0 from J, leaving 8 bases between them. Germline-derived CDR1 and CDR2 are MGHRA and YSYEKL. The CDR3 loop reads CASSQGGGSTDTQYF. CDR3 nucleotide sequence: TGCGCCAGCAGCCAAGGCGGCGGTAGCACAGATACGCAGTATTTT.

The CDR3 nucleotides are TGTGCCTGGAGTGGGGGGAGGCAAGAGACCCAGTACTTC. Amino acids: CAWSGGRQETQYF. V usage is TRBV30 and J usage is TRBJ2-5, with D possibly being TRBD2 (6 bases). Germline CDR1 is GTSNPN and CDR2 is SVGIG (reference sequence). This CDR3 region has 13 residues. V dropped 1 base and J dropped 2 bases, with 8 bases sitting between them.

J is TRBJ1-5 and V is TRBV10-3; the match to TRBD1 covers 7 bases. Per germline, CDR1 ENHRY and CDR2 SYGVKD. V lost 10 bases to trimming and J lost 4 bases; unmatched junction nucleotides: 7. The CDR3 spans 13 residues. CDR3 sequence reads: CATSRDRNQPQHF. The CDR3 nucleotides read TGTGCCACATCCCGGGACAGAAATCAGCCCCAGCATTTT.

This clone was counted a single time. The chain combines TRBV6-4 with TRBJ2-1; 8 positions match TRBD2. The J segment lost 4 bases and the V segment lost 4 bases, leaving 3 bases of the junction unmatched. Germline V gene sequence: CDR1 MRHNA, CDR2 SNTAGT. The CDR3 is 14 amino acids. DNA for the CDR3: TGTGCCAGCAGTGTCCGGGAGGGTTACAATGAGCAGTTCTTC. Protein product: CASSVREGYNEQFF.

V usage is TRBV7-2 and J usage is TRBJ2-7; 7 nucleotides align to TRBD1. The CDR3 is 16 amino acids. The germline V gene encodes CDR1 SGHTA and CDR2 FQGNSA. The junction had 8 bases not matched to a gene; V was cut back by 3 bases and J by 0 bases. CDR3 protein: CASSFRRGPSSYEQYF. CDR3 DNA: TGTGCCAGCAGCTTCCGTAGGGGGCCAAGCTCCTACGAGCAGTACTTC.

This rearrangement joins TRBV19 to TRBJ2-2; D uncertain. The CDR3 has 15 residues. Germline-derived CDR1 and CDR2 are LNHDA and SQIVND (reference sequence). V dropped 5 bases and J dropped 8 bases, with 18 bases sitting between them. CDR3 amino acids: CASSPGFASNGELFF. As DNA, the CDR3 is TGTGCCAGTAGTCCAGGTTTCGCCTCGAATGGGGAGCTGTTTTTT.

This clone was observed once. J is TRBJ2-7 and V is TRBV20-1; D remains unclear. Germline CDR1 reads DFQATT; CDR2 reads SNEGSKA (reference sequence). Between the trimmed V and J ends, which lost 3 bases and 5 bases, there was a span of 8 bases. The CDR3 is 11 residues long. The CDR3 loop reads CSASGKNEQYF. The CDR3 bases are TGCAGTGCTAGCGGTAAAAACGAGCAGTACTTC.

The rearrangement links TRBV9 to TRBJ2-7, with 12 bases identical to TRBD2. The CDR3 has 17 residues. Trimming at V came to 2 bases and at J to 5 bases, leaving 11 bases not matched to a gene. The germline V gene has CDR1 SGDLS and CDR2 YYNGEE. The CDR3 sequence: CASSVGGLAGGPHEQYF. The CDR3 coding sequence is TGTGCCAGCAGCGTCGGGGGCCTAGCGGGAGGGCCCCACGAGCAGTACTTC. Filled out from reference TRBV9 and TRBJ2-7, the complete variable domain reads DSGVTQTPKHLITATGQRVTLRCSPRSGDLSVYWYQQSLDQGLQFLIQYYNGEERAKGNILERFSAQQFPDLHSELNLSSLELGDSALYFCASSVGGLAGGPHEQYFGPGTRLTVT.

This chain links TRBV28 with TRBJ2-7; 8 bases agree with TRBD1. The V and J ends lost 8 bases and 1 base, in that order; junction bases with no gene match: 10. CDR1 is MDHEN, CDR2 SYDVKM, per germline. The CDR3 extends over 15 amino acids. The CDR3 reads CASQPFGQGSYEQYF. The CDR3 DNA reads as TGTGCCAGCCAACCATTCGGACAGGGTTCCTACGAGCAGTACTTC.

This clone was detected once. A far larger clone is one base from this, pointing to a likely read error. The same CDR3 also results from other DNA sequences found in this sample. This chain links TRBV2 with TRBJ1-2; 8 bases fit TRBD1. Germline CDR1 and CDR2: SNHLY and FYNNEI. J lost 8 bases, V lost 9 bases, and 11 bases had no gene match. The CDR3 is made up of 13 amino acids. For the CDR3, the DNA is TGTGCCAGAACCGGGACAGGAAGTTCCGGCTACACCTTC. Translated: CARTGTGSSGYTF. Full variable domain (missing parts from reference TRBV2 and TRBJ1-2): EPEVTQTPSHQVTQMGQEVILRCVPISNHLYFYWYRQILGQKVEFLVSFYNNEISEKSEIFDDQFSVERPDGSNFTLKIRSTKLEDSAMYFCARTGTGSSGYTFGSGTRLTVV.